This is a list of T cell receptor beta chains from one sample in a study of early T cells in non-severe SARS-CoV-2 infection. One entry per CDR3 protein, called by TCRdb with MiXCR from the 5' RACE reads. The repertoire consists of tens of thousands of distinct CDR3 sequences, with roughly 5.6% occurring once and the leading ten covering roughly 4.4%. Sequenced input: whole blood. These receptors were obtained from an adult who was a healthcare worker with PCR-confirmed SARS-CoV-2 infection or an uninfected control (not recorded which). Both conserved end residues are part of each CDR3. D genes are given only for firm matches. Expanded clones are given a class, and other clones once, few, many or no size at all.

>-|TRBV20-1|many|TRBJ2-5
CSAPGPGIQETQYF
TGCAGTGCTCCCGGTCCGGGGATCCAAGAGACCCAGTACTTC
>-|TRBV10-3|many|TRBJ2-2
CAISEGAGELFF
TGTGCCATCAGTGAAGGGGCCGGGGAGCTGTTTTTT
>TRBD1|TRBV29-1|-|TRBJ2-4
CSVGQDWDIQYF
TGCAGCGTGGGACAGGACTGGGACATTCAGTACTTC
>-|TRBV11-2|medium-sized|TRBJ2-5
CASSKLPTRVQETQYF
TGTGCCAGCAGCAAACTACCGACTAGAGTCCAAGAGACCCAGTACTTC
>-|TRBV7-3|-|TRBJ2-7
CASSCAGGSNEQYF
TGTGCCAGCAGCTGCGCAGGGGGGTCCAACGAGCAGTACTTC
>-|TRBV5-1|many|TRBJ1-2
CASSLAPGFQANYGYTF
TGCGCCAGCAGCTTGGCTCCAGGGTTTCAAGCTAACTATGGCTACACCTTC
>-|TRBV3-1|many|TRBJ1-5
CASSPSAGQPQHF
TGTGCCAGCAGCCCGAGCGCGGGACAGCCCCAGCATTTT
>-|TRBV20-1|many|TRBJ2-7
CSAISGTHYEQYF
TGCAGTGCTATATCCGGGACACACTACGAGCAGTACTTC
>TRBD1|TRBV19|many|TRBJ2-1
CATTPHRGRRNEQFF
TGTGCCACCACCCCCCACAGGGGGCGCAGGAATGAGCAGTTCTTC
>TRBD2|TRBV4-3|many|TRBJ2-1
CASSQDPGLAATKAFF
TGCGCCAGCAGCCAAGATCCGGGACTAGCGGCCACAAAGGCGTTCTTC
>TRBD2|TRBV20-1|-|TRBJ2-3
CSARGTSGSGTDTQYF
TGCAGTGCTAGAGGGACTAGCGGGTCTGGGACAGATACGCAGTATTTT
>-|TRBV7-7|many|TRBJ2-7
CASSLIGGSRAYEQYF
TGTGCCAGCAGCTTAATTGGGGGCAGTAGAGCCTACGAGCAGTACTTC
>TRBD1|TRBV6-5|many|TRBJ1-5
CASSLGGGGQPQHF
TGTGCCAGCAGCTTAGGGGGCGGGGGTCAGCCCCAGCATTTT
>TRBD1|TRBV28|few|TRBJ2-7
CASSSRDRGSYEQYF
TGTGCCAGCAGTTCCCGGGACAGGGGAAGCTACGAGCAGTACTTC
>TRBD1|TRBV20-1|many|TRBJ1-5
CSARSWTGTSNQPQHF
TGCAGTGCGAGATCTTGGACAGGGACGAGCAATCAGCCCCAGCATTTT
>-|TRBV4-1|many|TRBJ2-5
CASSQDAGALETQYF
TGCGCCAGCAGCCAAGATGCGGGGGCGTTAGAGACCCAGTACTTC
>-|TRBV6-5|many|TRBJ1-4
CASSYSNGLDKKLFF
TGTGCCAGCAGTTACTCGAACGGGTTGGATAAAAAACTGTTTTTT
>TRBD2|TRBV7-2|many|TRBJ2-5
CASRLTSTEKETQYF
TGTGCCAGCAGGTTGACTAGCACCGAGAAGGAGACCCAGTACTTC
>-|TRBV6-2/TRBV6-3|many|TRBJ2-1
CASAVFSYNEQFF
TGTGCCAGCGCTGTATTCTCCTACAATGAGCAGTTCTTC
>-|TRBV19|many|TRBJ1-2
CASSIDRGQHYGYTF
TGTGCCAGTAGTATAGATCGCGGACAGCACTATGGCTACACCTTC
>-|TRBV5-1|-|TRBJ2-1
CASSSVGTSGTGSYNEQFF
TGCGCCAGCAGCTCGGTCGGTACTAGCGGGACAGGGTCCTACAATGAGCAGTTCTTC
>-|TRBV4-2|-|TRBJ2-1
CASSRLWGAGYNEQFF
TGTGCCAGCAGCCGACTGTGGGGCGCGGGATACAATGAGCAGTTCTTC
>-|TRBV28|many|TRBJ1-4
CASSSLFDIRGLNEKLFF
TGTGCCAGCAGTTCCCTCTTCGACATAAGAGGGTTGAATGAAAAACTGTTTTTT
>TRBD1|TRBV27|many|TRBJ2-7
CASSLTQGAYEQYF
TGTGCCAGCAGTTTAACACAGGGGGCGTACGAGCAGTACTTC
>-|TRBV7-9|many|TRBJ2-3
CASSLVLSGTDTQYF
TGTGCCAGCAGCTTAGTCCTCAGCGGCACAGATACGCAGTATTTT
>TRBD1|TRBV6-2/TRBV6-3|many|TRBJ1-1
CASSPRNRGHRMNTEAFF
TGTGCCAGCAGTCCTAGGAACAGGGGGCACCGCATGAACACTGAAGCTTTCTTT
>-|TRBV20-1|many|TRBJ2-7
CSAEGGGRWSYEQYF
TGCAGTGCTGAGGGGGGGGGCCGCTGGTCCTACGAGCAGTACTTC
>TRBD2|TRBV5-5|many|TRBJ2-1
CASSQAGVSYNEQLF
TGTGCCAGCAGCCAAGCGGGAGTCTCTTACAATGAGCAGCTCTTC
>TRBD1|TRBV6-6|few|TRBJ1-6
CASKPGQSSYNSPLHF
TGTGCCAGCAAGCCGGGACAGAGCTCCTATAATTCACCCCTCCACTTT
>-|TRBV6-2/TRBV6-3|many|TRBJ2-2
CASSSLPTPNTGELFF
TGTGCCAGCAGTTCTTTGCCAACCCCGAACACCGGGGAGCTGTTTTTT
>-|TRBV3-1|many|TRBJ1-5
CASSHHVGDQPQHF
TGTGCCAGCAGCCACCACGTCGGCGATCAGCCCCAGCATTTT
>-|TRBV5-6|many|TRBJ1-1
CASSLEYGGEAFF
TGTGCCAGCAGCTTGGAGTACGGCGGTGAAGCTTTCTTT
>-|TRBV7-2|-|TRBJ2-5
CASSLGSGQETQYF
TGTGCCAGCAGCTTAGGGTCCGGGCAAGAGACCCAGTACTTC
>-|TRBV20-1|many|TRBJ1-1
CSARVVGASTEAFF
TGCAGTGCTAGGGTCGTGGGGGCGTCCACTGAAGCTTTCTTT
>-|TRBV11-2|many|TRBJ1-2
CASSPQDHYGYTF
TGTGCCAGCAGCCCACAGGACCACTATGGCTACACCTTC
>-|TRBV5-6|medium-sized|TRBJ1-1
CASSLDVSNTEAFF
TGTGCCAGCAGCCTAGACGTATCGAACACTGAAGCTTTCTTT
>TRBD2|TRBV20-1|many|TRBJ2-7
CSAGDSGSSYEQYF
TGCAGTGCTGGGGATAGCGGGAGCTCCTACGAGCAGTACTTC
>TRBD1|TRBV7-2|many|TRBJ2-7
CASSRDRSSYEQYF
TGTGCCAGCAGCCGGGACAGGAGCTCCTACGAGCAGTACTTC
>-|TRBV5-1|many|TRBJ2-7
CASSLGFGGPYEQYF
TGCGCCAGCAGCTTGGGATTTGGGGGGCCCTACGAGCAGTACTTC
>-|TRBV6-5|many|TRBJ2-2
CASSYMYTGELFF
TGTGCCAGCAGTTACATGTACACCGGGGAGCTGTTTTTT
>TRBD2|TRBV7-6|medium-sized|TRBJ2-1
CASSSLAGVGYNEQFF
TGTGCCAGCAGCTCCCTAGCGGGAGTCGGCTACAATGAGCAGTTCTTC
>TRBD1|TRBV7-2|-|TRBJ1-5
CASSLGQGSSNQPQHF
TGTGCCAGCAGCTTAGGACAGGGATCTAGCAATCAGCCCCAGCATTTT
>-|TRBV6-6|many|TRBJ2-7
CASSSPGGSRSYEQYF
TGTGCCAGCAGTTCGCCTGGGGGCTCCCGCTCCTACGAGCAGTACTTC
>-|TRBV27|many|TRBJ2-7
CASRRQPSSYEQYF
TGTGCCAGCAGACGACAGCCAAGCTCCTACGAGCAGTACTTC
>-|TRBV6-4|few|TRBJ1-1
CASSESTGATEAFF
TGTGCCAGCAGTGAGTCCACGGGGGCCACTGAAGCTTTCTTT
>-|TRBV10-3|many|TRBJ2-2
CASTPLEANTGELFF
TGTGCCTCTACCCCCTTAGAAGCGAACACCGGGGAGCTGTTTTTT
>TRBD2|TRBV20-1|many|TRBJ2-1
CSARASGRRNNEQFF
TGCAGTGCTAGGGCTAGCGGGAGAAGGAACAATGAGCAGTTCTTC
>-|TRBV6-2/TRBV6-3|few|TRBJ1-5
CASRGPSQPQHF
TGTGCCAGCAGAGGCCCCAGTCAGCCCCAGCATTTT
>-|TRBV29-1|-|TRBJ1-2
CSVEKGGYTF
TGCAGCGTTGAAAAGGGAGGCTACACCTTC
>-|TRBV20-1|many|TRBJ1-5
CSAIVPNQPQHF
TGCAGTGCTATTGTGCCCAATCAGCCCCAGCATTTT
>-|TRBV11-2|-|TRBJ1-1
CASSFPFRGQNTEAFF
TGTGCCAGCAGCTTCCCTTTCCGGGGACAGAACACTGAAGCTTTCTTT
>-|TRBV21-1|few|TRBJ2-7
CASSIIGRIPDRSGLTYEQYF
TGTGCCAGCAGCATAATCGGTCGGATCCCGGACCGCAGCGGGCTCACCTACGAGCAGTACTTC
>-|TRBV7-2|many|TRBJ1-2
CASSLEGVGTGFYGYTF
TGTGCCAGCAGCTTAGAGGGAGTGGGGACGGGCTTCTATGGCTACACCTTC
>TRBD1|TRBV20-1|many|TRBJ2-7
CSARRWTGGFPSYEQYF
TGCAGTGCTAGAAGGTGGACAGGGGGTTTCCCTTCCTACGAGCAGTACTTC
>-|TRBV18|few|TRBJ2-3
CASSPVGGGTDTQYF
TGTGCCAGCTCACCTGTTGGCGGCGGGACAGATACGCAGTATTTT
>-|TRBV28|-|TRBJ2-7
CASSLTVGEQYF
TGTGCCAGCAGTTTGACTGTCGGAGAGCAGTACTTC
>-|TRBV29-1|few|TRBJ1-1
CSVLGQPNTEAFF
TGCAGCGTTCTCGGACAGCCCAACACTGAAGCTTTCTTT
>-|TRBV12-3/TRBV12-4|few|TRBJ1-3
CASSLSASGNTIYF
TGTGCCAGCAGTTTATCGGCCTCTGGAAACACCATATATTTT